This T cell receptor (beta chain) stems from a study of cytomegalovirus exposure and HLA in healthy donors. At the level of the study: Out of 150 million to 200 million T cells, an earlier analysis found some 110 million unique TCR beta sequences in total.

In regard to this clone: Its antigen is undetermined.

The study's findings and limits: Earlier findings revealed that most TCR beta V segments proved productive either about 87% or about 30% of the time.

PCR was performed using 60 Vbeta and 13 Jbeta primers. This table comes from immunoSEQ multiplex PCR, and its TCRdb copy is limited to in-frame clones, with some not included. The sample has fewer than 120,000 clones; 75% to 80% are singletons. The receptor was derived from a young woman in good health and CMV-seronegative. Sequencing input: PBMCs.

The CDR3 sequence is CASRTPGQLYEQYF. In nucleotides, the CDR3 is TGTGCCAGCAGGACCCCGGGACAGCTCTACGAGCAGTACTTC. This chain uses TRBV28 with TRBJ2-7, with 7 bases identical to TRBD1. Germline V gene sequence: CDR1 MDHEN, CDR2 SYDVKM. The CDR3 covers 14 residues. With 6 bases clipped from V and 3 bases from J, the junction kept 8 bases outside the gene matches.